Presented here are 4 T cell receptor beta chains from one specimen sequenced in a study of monozygotic twins with cystic fibrosis. Only in-frame clones appear in the TCRdb table, and some are missing; sequencing was by immunoSEQ multiplex PCR. This repertoire shows 25,000 to 30,000 clones, just over 90% found once; its top ten account for 0.54%. The sample consisted of blood. These receptors originate from a girl aged 2-15 years with cystic fibrosis.

This chain links TRBV23-1 with TRBJ2-7, with D tentatively TRBD1 or TRBD2 (5 bases each). TRBV23-1 is designated an ORF whose function remains uncertain. The CDR3 is 16 residues long. V was trimmed by 0 bases and J by 4 bases, leaving 16 bases between them. The CDR3 nucleotides read TGCGCCAGCAGTCAATCTAACGGGGCGCCTCGGTACGAGCAGTACTTC. It translates to CASSQSNGAPRYEQYF.

This clone was detected a few times. The rearrangement links TRBV5-1 to TRBJ1-2; TRBD1 agrees at 12 bases. Unmatched junction bases numbered 2, after V lost 0 bases and J lost 8 bases. In germline, CDR1 is SGHRS, CDR2 YFSETQ. The CDR3 extends over 14 amino acids. As DNA, the CDR3 is TGCGCCAGCAGCTTGGCCGGGACAGGGGGCGGCTACACCTTC. It is translated as CASSLAGTGGGYTF.

This chain connects TRBV6-6 to TRBJ2-5; 8 nucleotides align to TRBD1. This CDR3 is built from 16 residues. From germline, CDR1 is MNHNY and CDR2 SVGAGI (reference sequence). J gave up 2 bases and V 2 bases, and 7 bases lay outside the gene matches. The CDR3 spells CASSYGQGPNQETQYF. CDR3 nucleotide sequence: TGTGCCAGCAGTTACGGACAGGGTCCCAATCAAGAGACCCAGTACTTC.

The chain carries TRBV29-1 and TRBJ2-2; 8 bases fit TRBD1. V lost 7 bases to trimming and J lost 2 bases; unmatched junction nucleotides: 6. The CDR3 is 14 residues long. Germline loops: CDR1 SQVTM, CDR2 ANQGSEA. The CDR3 loop is CSGRDRRNTGELFF. The CDR3 DNA is TGCAGCGGACGGGACAGGAGAAACACCGGGGAGCTGTTTTTT.